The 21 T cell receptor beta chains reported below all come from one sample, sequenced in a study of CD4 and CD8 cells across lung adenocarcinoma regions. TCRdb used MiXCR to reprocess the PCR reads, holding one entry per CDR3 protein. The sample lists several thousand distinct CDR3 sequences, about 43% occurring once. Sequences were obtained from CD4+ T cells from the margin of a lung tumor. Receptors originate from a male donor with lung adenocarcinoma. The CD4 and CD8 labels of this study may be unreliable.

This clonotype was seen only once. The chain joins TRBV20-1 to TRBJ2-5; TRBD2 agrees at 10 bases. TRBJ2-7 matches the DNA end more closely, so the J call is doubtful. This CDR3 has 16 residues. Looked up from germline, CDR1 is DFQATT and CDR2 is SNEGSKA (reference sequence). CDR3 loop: CSALRPSGGATYEQYF. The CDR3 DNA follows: TGCAGTGCTCTCCGCCCGAGCGGGGGGGCTACCTACGAGCAGTACTTC.

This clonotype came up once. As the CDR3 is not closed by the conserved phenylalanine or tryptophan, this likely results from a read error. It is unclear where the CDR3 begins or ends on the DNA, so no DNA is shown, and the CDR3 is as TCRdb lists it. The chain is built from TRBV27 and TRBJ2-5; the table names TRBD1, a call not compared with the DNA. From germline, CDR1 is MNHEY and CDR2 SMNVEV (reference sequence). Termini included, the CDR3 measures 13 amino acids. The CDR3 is CASSLRTRGASET.

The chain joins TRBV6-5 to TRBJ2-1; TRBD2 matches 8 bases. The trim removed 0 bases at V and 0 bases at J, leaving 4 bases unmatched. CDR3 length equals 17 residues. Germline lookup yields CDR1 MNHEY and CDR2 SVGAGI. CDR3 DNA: TGTGCCAGCAGTTACTCAGGGCTAGCGGGCTCCTACAATGAGCAGTTCTTC. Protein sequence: CASSYSGLAGSYNEQFF.

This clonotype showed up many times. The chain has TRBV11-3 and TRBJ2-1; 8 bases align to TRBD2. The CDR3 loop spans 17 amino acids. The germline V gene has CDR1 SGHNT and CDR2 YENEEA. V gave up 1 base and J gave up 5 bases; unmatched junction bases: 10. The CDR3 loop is CASSLGLAGLPDNEQFF. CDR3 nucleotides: TGTGCCAGCAGCTTAGGGCTAGCGGGTCTCCCGGACAATGAGCAGTTCTTC.

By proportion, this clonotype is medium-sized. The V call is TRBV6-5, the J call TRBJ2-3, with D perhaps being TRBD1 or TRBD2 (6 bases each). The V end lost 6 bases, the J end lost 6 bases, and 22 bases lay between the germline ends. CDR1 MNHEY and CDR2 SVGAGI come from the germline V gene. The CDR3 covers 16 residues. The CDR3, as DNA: TGTGCCAGCAGCGTCGGGGGTGGGGGCCCTACTGATACGCAGTATTTT. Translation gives CASSVGGGGPTDTQYF.

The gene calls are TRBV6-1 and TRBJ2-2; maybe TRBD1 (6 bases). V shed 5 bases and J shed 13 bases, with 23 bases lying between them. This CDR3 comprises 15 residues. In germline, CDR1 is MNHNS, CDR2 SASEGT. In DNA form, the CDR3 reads TGTGCCAGCAGTCCCAAGGACAGAAACACCGGTACGCTGTTTTTT. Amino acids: CASSPKDRNTGTLFF.

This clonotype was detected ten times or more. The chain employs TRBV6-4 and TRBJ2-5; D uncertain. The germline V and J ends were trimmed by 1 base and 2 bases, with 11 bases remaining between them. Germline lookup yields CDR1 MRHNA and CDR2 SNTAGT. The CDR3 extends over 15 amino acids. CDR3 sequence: CASSDFAGTQETQYF. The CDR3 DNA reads TGTGCCAGCAGTGACTTTGCAGGAACACAAGAGACCCAGTACTTC.

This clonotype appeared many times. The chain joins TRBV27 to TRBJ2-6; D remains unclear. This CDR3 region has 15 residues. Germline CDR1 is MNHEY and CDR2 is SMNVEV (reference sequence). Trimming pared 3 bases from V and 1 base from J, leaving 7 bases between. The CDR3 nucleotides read TGTGCCAGCAGTTTTTTGGGGTCTGGGGCCAACGTCCTGACTTTC. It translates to CASSFLGSGANVLTF.

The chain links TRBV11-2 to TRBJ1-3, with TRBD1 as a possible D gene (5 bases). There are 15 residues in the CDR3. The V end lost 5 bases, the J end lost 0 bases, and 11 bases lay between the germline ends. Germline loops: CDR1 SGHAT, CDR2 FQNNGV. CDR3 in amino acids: CASSTNTGSGNTIYF. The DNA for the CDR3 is TGTGCCAGCAGCACGAATACAGGCTCTGGAAACACCATATATTTT.

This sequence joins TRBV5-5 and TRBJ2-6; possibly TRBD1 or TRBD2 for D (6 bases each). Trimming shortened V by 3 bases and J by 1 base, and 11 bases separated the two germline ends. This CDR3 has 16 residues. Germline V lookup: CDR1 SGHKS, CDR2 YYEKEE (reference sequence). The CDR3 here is CASSWRGASGANVLTF. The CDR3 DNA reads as TGTGCCAGCAGCTGGAGGGGGGCATCTGGGGCCAACGTCCTGACTTTC.

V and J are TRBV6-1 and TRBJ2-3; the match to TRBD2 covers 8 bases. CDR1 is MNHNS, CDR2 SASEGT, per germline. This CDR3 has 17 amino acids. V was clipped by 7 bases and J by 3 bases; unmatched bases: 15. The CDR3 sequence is CASKSRGASGRTDTQYF. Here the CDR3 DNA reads TGTGCCAGCAAAAGTAGGGGTGCTAGCGGGCGGACAGATACGCAGTATTTT.

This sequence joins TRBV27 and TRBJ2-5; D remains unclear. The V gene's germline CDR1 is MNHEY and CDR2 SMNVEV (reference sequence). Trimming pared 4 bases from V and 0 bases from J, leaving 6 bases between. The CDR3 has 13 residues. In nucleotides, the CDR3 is TGTGCCAGCAGTTACGGATACCAAGAGACCCAGTACTTC. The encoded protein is CASSYGYQETQYF.

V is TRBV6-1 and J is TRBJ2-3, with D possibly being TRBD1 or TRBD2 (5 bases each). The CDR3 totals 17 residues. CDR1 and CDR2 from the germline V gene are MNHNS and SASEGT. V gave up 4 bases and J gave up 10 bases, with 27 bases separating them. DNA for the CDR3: TGTGCCAGCAGTGTACATGTTGGGGCAGGGAACACCGGGGCGCAGTATTTT. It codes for CASSVHVGAGNTGAQYF.

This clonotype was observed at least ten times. The CDR3 is CASNPRAITQRTDTQYF. The CDR3 nucleotides read TGTGCCAGCAACCCCCGAGCCATAACCCAGCGCACAGATACGCAGTATTTT. The chain carries TRBV28 and TRBJ2-3; D gene uncertain. Trimming took off 7 bases at V and 1 base at J, with 21 bases between the two ends. CDR3 length: 17 amino acids. The germline CDR1 and CDR2 sequences are MDHEN and SYDVKM.

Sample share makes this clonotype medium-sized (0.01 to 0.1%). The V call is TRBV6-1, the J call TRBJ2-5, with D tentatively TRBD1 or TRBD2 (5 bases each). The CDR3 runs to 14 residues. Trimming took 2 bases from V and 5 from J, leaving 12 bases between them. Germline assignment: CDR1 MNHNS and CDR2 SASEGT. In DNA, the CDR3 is TGTGCCAGCAGTGAATATAGAGGGGAGGAGACCCAGTACTTC. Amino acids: CASSEYRGEETQYF.

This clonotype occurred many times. The CDR3 sequence: CASRRSGTSELNEQFF. Here the CDR3 DNA reads TGTGCCAGCAGACGCAGTGGGACTAGCGAGTTGAATGAGCAGTTCTTC. The chain combines TRBV6-2 or TRBV6-3 with TRBJ2-1; TRBD2 matches 10 bases. The germline CDR1 and CDR2 sequences are MNHEY and SVGEGT. V trimming: 6 bases; J trimming: 7 bases; junction bases outside the gene matches: 12. The CDR3 runs 16 residues.

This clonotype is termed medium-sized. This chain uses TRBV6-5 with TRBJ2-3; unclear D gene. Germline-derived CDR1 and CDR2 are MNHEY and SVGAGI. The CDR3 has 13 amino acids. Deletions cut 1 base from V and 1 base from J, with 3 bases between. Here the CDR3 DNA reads TGTGCCAGCAGTTACTTCCGCACAGATACGCAGTATTTT. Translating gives CASSYFRTDTQYF.

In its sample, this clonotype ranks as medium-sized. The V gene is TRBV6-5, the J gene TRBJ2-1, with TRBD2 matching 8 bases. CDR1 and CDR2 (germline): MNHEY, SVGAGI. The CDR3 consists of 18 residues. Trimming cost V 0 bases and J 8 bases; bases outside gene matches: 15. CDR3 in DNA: TGTGCCAGCAGTTACTCGAGGCATCGGGAGGGCACTCGGGATGAGCAGTTCTTC. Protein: CASSYSRHREGTRDEQFF.

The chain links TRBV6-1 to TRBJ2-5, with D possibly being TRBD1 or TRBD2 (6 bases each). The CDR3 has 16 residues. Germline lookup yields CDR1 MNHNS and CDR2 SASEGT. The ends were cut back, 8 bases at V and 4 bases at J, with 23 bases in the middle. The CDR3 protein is CASGGFGGRDTETQYF. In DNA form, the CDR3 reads TGTGCCAGCGGGGGGTTCGGGGGCCGTGACACAGAGACCCAGTACTTC.

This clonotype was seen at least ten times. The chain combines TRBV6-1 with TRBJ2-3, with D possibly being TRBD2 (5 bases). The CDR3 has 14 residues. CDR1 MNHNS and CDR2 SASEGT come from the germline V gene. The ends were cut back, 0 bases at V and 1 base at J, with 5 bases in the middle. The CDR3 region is CASSEASGTDTQYF. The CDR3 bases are TGTGCCAGCAGTGAAGCTAGCGGCACAGATACGCAGTATTTT.

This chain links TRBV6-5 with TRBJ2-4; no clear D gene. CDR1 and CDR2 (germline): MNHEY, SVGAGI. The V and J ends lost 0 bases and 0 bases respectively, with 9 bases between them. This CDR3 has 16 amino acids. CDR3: CASSYSGNVAKNIQYF. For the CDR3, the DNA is TGTGCCAGCAGTTACTCGGGTAATGTAGCCAAAAACATTCAGTACTTC.